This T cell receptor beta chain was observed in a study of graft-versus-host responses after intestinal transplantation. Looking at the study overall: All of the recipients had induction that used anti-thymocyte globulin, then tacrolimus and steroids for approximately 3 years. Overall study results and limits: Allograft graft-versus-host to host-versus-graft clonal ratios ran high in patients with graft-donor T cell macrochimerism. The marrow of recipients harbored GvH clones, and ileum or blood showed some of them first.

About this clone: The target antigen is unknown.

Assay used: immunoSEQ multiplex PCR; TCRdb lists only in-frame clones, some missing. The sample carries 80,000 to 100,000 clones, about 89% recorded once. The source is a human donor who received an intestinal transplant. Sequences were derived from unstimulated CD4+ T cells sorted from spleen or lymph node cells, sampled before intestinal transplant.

The CDR3 nucleotides read TGTGCCAGCAGTACCTCCGGGGGGCAGGGCTACACCTTC. Residues: CASSTSGGQGYTF. The V and J genes are TRBV28 and TRBJ1-2; the D gene is possibly TRBD1 (6 bases). The CDR3 is made up of 13 amino acids. Trimming shortened V by 5 bases and J by 8 bases, and 15 bases separated the two germline ends. In germline, CDR1 is MDHEN, CDR2 SYDVKM.